This entry lists 2 T cell receptor beta chains sequenced from one sample in a study of blood T cell repertoires in COVID-19. The protocol was immunoSEQ multiplex PCR, while the TCRdb copy is restricted to in-frame clones and leaves out a portion. The sample lists under 300,000 clones; about 82% were seen once. The sample was peripheral blood. Receptors originate from a man older than 75 with acute or convalescent COVID-19.

The rearrangement uses TRBV5-5 and TRBJ1-4; D ambiguous. The CDR3 is 14 amino acids. From germline, CDR1 is SGHKS and CDR2 YYEKEE (reference sequence). V was cut by 2 bases and J by 5 bases, with 10 bases left in between. This CDR3 is CASSLGEYNEKLFF. CDR3 nucleotides: TGTGCCAGCAGCTTAGGAGAGTACAATGAAAAACTGTTTTTT.

This chain joins TRBV29-1 and TRBJ2-5; maybe TRBD1 (6 bases). V lost 8 bases and J lost 7, with 14 bases in between. Per the germline V gene, CDR1 is SQVTM and CDR2 is ANQGSEA. The CDR3 runs to 11 residues. DNA of the CDR3: TGCAGCCCGGGACACGAGGGGACCCAGTACTTC. Encoded protein: CSPGHEGTQYF.